A single sample is the source of the 8 T cell receptor beta chains below, sequenced in a study of control samples from healthy donors and cancer patients. The assay was immunoSEQ multiplex PCR, and TCRdb's table has in-frame clones only and misses some. The table shows some 97,000 clones, with roughly 90% occurring only once. The sequenced material came from blood. These receptors all come from a woman in her forties or fifties in good health.

This clone was counted only a few times. This chain joins TRBV5-6 and TRBJ2-1; D perhaps matches TRBD2 (6 bases). V lost 5 bases and J 8 bases, leaving 11 bases between the germline ends. Germline CDR1 and CDR2: SGHDT and YYEEEE. CDR3 size: 12 residues. CDR3 coding DNA: TGTGCCAGCAGTAGCGGAGGGGATGAGCAGTTCTTC. Amino acid sequence: CASSSGGDEQFF.

As concerns this clone: This sample also contains other DNA sequences that code for the same CDR3. V is TRBV5-1 and J is TRBJ1-2, with 8 nucleotides matching TRBD1. Per germline, CDR1 SGHRS and CDR2 YFSETQ. The CDR3 contains 16 residues. V gave up 4 bases and J gave up 4 bases; unmatched junction bases: 12. In DNA form, the CDR3 reads TGCGCCAGCAGCCGGGGGACAGGTGAGGATACCTATGGCTACACCTTC. This codes for CASSRGTGEDTYGYTF.

The V call is TRBV5-1, the J call TRBJ2-3; no definite D call. The V gene's germline CDR1 is SGHRS and CDR2 YFSETQ. The CDR3 is 11 residues long. The germline V and J ends were trimmed by 4 bases and 6 bases, with 6 bases remaining between them. For the CDR3, the DNA is TGCGCCAGCAGCGCTTCGGATACGCAGTATTTT. It is translated as CASSASDTQYF. Full variable domain (outside the CDR3, taken from reference TRBV5-1 and TRBJ2-3): KAGVTQTPRYLIKTRGQQVTLSCSPISGHRSVSWYQQTPGQGLQFLFEYFSETQRNKGNFPGRFSGRQFSNSRSEMNVSTLELGDSALYLCASSASDTQYFGPGTRLTVL.

The chain combines TRBV2 with TRBJ2-3, with TRBD2 identical over 11 bases. There are 14 residues in the CDR3. The V gene's germline CDR1 is SNHLY and CDR2 FYNNEI. V lost 5 bases and J lost 3; bases outside the gene matches: 1. The CDR3, as DNA: TGTGCCAGCAGTACTAGCGGGGGTACAGATACGCAGTATTTT. Protein sequence: CASSTSGGTDTQYF.

The chain uses TRBV4-3 and TRBJ1-1; possibly TRBD1 for D (6 bases). V lost 1 base and J lost 5, with 14 bases in between. The CDR3 runs 15 residues. CDR1 LGHNA and CDR2 YSLEER come from the germline V gene. CDR3 amino acids: CASSQVSGGGTEAFF. The CDR3, as DNA: TGCGCCAGCAGCCAAGTGTCGGGGGGCGGGACTGAAGCTTTCTTT.

V and J are TRBV5-8 and TRBJ2-7; D not certain. The CDR3 loop spans 13 amino acids. The germline V gene has CDR1 SGHTS and CDR2 YDEGEE. Trimming took 0 bases from V and 3 from J, leaving 7 bases between them. CDR3 coding DNA: TGTGCCAGCAGCTTGGCGGATCGCTACGAGCAGTACTTC. Translated, it gives CASSLADRYEQYF.

The rearrangement uses TRBV6-1 and TRBJ1-4; D ambiguous. Deletions cut 0 bases from V and 17 bases from J, with 10 bases between. This CDR3 contains 11 residues. Per the germline V gene, CDR1 is MNHNS and CDR2 is SASEGT. The CDR3 here is CASSEALSSFF. DNA for the CDR3: TGTGCCAGCAGTGAAGCCTTGAGTTCATTTTTT.

The gene calls are TRBV5-1 and TRBJ1-1; D gene ambiguous. V lost 6 bases to trimming and J lost 11 bases, with 20 bases between them. The CDR3 runs 13 residues. From germline, CDR1 is SGHRS and CDR2 YFSETQ. DNA of the CDR3: TGCGCCAGCACCCAATCGAGTTCGTTTCGGGCTTTCTTT. It yields the protein CASTQSSSFRAFF.